The 22 T cell receptor beta chains in this list originate from one sample, sequenced in a study of blood T cell repertoires in COVID-19. Assay used: immunoSEQ multiplex PCR; TCRdb lists only in-frame clones, some missing. The profile covers some 200,000 clones, with about nine tenths appearing a single time and over 4.5% taken by the ten largest. Source material: peripheral blood. The receptors derive from an elderly man with acute or convalescent COVID-19.

For this clone: The same CDR3 can be traced to other DNA sequences in this sample. CDR3 loop: CASSSGSTDTQYF. CDR3 bases: TGTGCCAGCAGTTCGGGGAGCACAGATACGCAGTATTTT. The chain couples TRBV28 to TRBJ2-3, with D perhaps TRBD2 (5 bases). The CDR3 sequence is 13 residues long. Germline V CDR1 and CDR2: MDHEN, SYDVKM. V lost 4 bases and J 0 bases, leaving 5 bases between the germline ends.

The chain has TRBV6-6 and TRBJ1-5, with 10 bases fitting TRBD1. The CDR3 is 15 amino acids. Germline V gene data show CDR1 as MNHNY and CDR2 as SVGAGI (reference sequence). After removal of 7 bases from V and 5 bases from J, the junction contained 8 bases not matched to a gene. DNA for the CDR3: TGTGCCAGCACCAACCGGGACAGGGGTGATCAGCCCCAGCATTTT. Residues: CASTNRDRGDQPQHF.

CDR3 coding DNA: TGTGCCAGCTCACCGGGGCCCAAGGATGGCTACACCTTC. Protein: CASSPGPKDGYTF. The chain has TRBV18 and TRBJ1-2, with D perhaps matching TRBD1 (5 bases). Germline V gene lookup returns CDR1 KGHSH and CDR2 LQKENI. The CDR3 loop spans 13 amino acids. With 3 bases removed from V and 6 bases from J, the gap between germline ends came to 11 bases. The full variable domain, in which reference TRBV18 and TRBJ1-2 provide the parts outside the CDR3, is NAGVMQNPRHLVRRRGQEARLRCSPMKGHSHVYWYRQLPEEGLKFMVYLQKENIIDESGMPKERFSAEFPKEGPSILRIQQVVRGDSAAYFCASSPGPKDGYTFGSGTRLTVV.

The chain has TRBV5-1 and TRBJ1-5, with TRBD1 matching over 9 bases. Germline loops: CDR1 SGHRS, CDR2 YFSETQ. The CDR3 loop spans 14 amino acids. V was clipped by 4 bases and J by 7 bases; unmatched bases: 6. DNA of the CDR3: TGCGCCAGCAGCCCGGGACAGGGCGGGCAGCCCCAGCATTTT. Translated, it gives CASSPGQGGQPQHF.

A single count supports this clone. The junction differs from germline at one of its ends, possibly a read error. The chain is built from TRBV7-7 and TRBJ2-1; 7 nucleotides line up with TRBD2. This CDR3 region has 16 residues. CDR1 is SSHAT, CDR2 FNYEAQ, per germline (reference sequence). The DNA of the CDR3 is TGTGCTAGCAGCTTAGACCTACTAGCGTCGTACAATGAGCAGTTCTTC. It encodes CASSLDLLASYNEQFF.

This clone was detected once. The CDR3 DNA reads as TGTGCCAGCAGTGAAAGTAGTGGGCTAGCCGGCAGCACAGATACGCAGTATTTT. The encoded protein is CASSESSGLAGSTDTQYF. The chain combines TRBV6-1 with TRBJ2-3; D perhaps matches TRBD2 (5 bases). V gave up 2 bases and J gave up 0 bases, with 18 bases separating them. The CDR3 sequence is 18 residues long. CDR1 and CDR2 (germline): MNHNS, SASEGT.

V is TRBV27 and J is TRBJ2-7, with 10 positions matching TRBD2. Germline CDR1 MNHEY, CDR2 SMNVEV (reference sequence). V shed 1 base and J 2 bases; nucleotides not matched to a gene: 5. This CDR3 has 16 amino acids. Here the CDR3 reads CASSLFSGRAPYEQYF. Here the CDR3 DNA reads TGTGCCAGCAGTTTATTCAGCGGGAGGGCCCCCTACGAGCAGTACTTC.

The CDR3 bases are TGTGCCAGCAGCTCGGACGGGACTAGCCTAAACATTCAGTACTTC. Amino acids: CASSSDGTSLNIQYF. This chain links TRBV7-2 with TRBJ2-4, with TRBD2 matching 9 bases. The germline V gene has CDR1 SGHTA and CDR2 FQGNSA. The CDR3 is made up of 15 amino acids. V shed 4 bases, J shed 6 bases, and the junction held 7 bases outside the gene matches.

The rearrangement uses TRBV19 and TRBJ1-2, with D tentatively TRBD1 (5 bases). Between the trimmed V and J ends, which lost 1 base and 4 bases, there was a span of 16 bases. Per the germline V gene, CDR1 is LNHDA and CDR2 is SQIVND (reference sequence). The CDR3 totals 16 residues. The CDR3 bases are TGTGCCAGTAGTATAGCAACAGGTGAACCTTTCTATGGCTACACCTTC. This gives the protein CASSIATGEPFYGYTF.

This rearrangement joins TRBV7-3 to TRBJ2-1; the D gene is possibly TRBD1 (6 bases). Germline V gene data show CDR1 as SGHTA and CDR2 as FQGTGA. This CDR3 has 16 residues. V was shortened by 4 bases and J by 2 bases, with 15 bases between the two germline ends. The DNA for the CDR3 is TGTGCCAGCAGCTCAGACAGGCAGCCCCCCTACAATGAGCAGTTCTTC. Translation gives CASSSDRQPPYNEQFF.

The chain combines TRBV30 with TRBJ2-4; 8 bases are shared with TRBD1. Trimming at V came to 8 bases and at J to 3 bases, leaving 6 bases not matched to a gene. This CDR3 has 13 residues. Looked up from germline, CDR1 is GTSNPN and CDR2 is SVGIG (reference sequence). As DNA, the CDR3 is TGTGCCCTGACAGGGGTCGGCAAAAACATTCAGTACTTC. The encoded protein is CALTGVGKNIQYF.

The gene calls are TRBV30 and TRBJ2-1, with D perhaps matching TRBD2 (7 bases). This CDR3 has 12 residues. V was cut by 1 base and J by 9 bases, with 10 bases left in between. Germline assignment: CDR1 GTSNPN and CDR2 SVGIG (reference sequence). The DNA for the CDR3 is TGTGCCTGGAGTGGTGGGGGGGCTGAGCAGTTCTTC. Residues: CAWSGGGAEQFF.

In this sample, this clone turned up once. This chain connects TRBV27 to TRBJ2-5; a weak D match, TRBD1 (6 bases). Germline V gene lookup returns CDR1 MNHEY and CDR2 SMNVEV (reference sequence). Trimming took off 1 base at V and 5 bases at J, with 14 bases between the two ends. The length of the CDR3 is 15 residues. CDR3 DNA sequence: TGTGCCAGCAGTTTATACAGGGACCAGGGGGAGACCCAGTACTTC. Amino acid sequence: CASSLYRDQGETQYF.

The CDR3 is CASNLAGVTEQYV. Written as DNA, the CDR3 is TGTGCCAGCAATCTAGCGGGAGTAACCGAGCAGTACGTC. This chain connects TRBV7-9 to TRBJ2-7; TRBD2 agrees at 10 bases. Germline V lookup: CDR1 SEHNR, CDR2 FQNEAQ (reference sequence). V trimming: 7 bases; J trimming: 6 bases; junction bases outside the gene matches: 6. The CDR3 covers 13 residues.

This rearrangement joins TRBV5-1 to TRBJ2-5; the D is unclear. This CDR3 spans 15 amino acids. Per germline, CDR1 SGHRS and CDR2 YFSETQ. The V and J ends lost 4 bases and 6 bases respectively, with 19 bases between them. CDR3 bases: TGCGCCAGCAGCCCGGTCGTGTCGGTCCTGAAGACCCAGTACTTC. Translation gives CASSPVVSVLKTQYF.

The chain uses TRBV2 and TRBJ2-2; TRBD2 matches 8 bases. Germline CDR1 reads SNHLY; CDR2 reads FYNNEI. The length of the CDR3 is 13 residues. J was trimmed by 6 bases and V by 5 bases; bases with no gene match: 2. CDR3: CASSRTSPGELFF. CDR3 DNA: TGTGCCAGCAGTAGGACTAGCCCCGGGGAGCTGTTTTTT.

This chain joins TRBV6-1 and TRBJ2-7; 7 bases are shared with TRBD2. CDR1 and CDR2 (germline): MNHNS, SASEGT. The CDR3 loop spans 15 amino acids. J lost 2 bases, V lost 1 base, and 5 bases had no gene match. The CDR3 loop reads CASSEGGAGTYEQYV. The CDR3 DNA sequence: TGTGCCAGCAGTGAAGGCGGAGCGGGGACCTACGAGCAGTACGTC.

This chain links TRBV6-4 with TRBJ2-2, with TRBD2 matching 8 bases. This CDR3 has 17 amino acids. J was trimmed by 7 bases and V by 6 bases; bases with no gene match: 16. Germline CDR1 is MRHNA and CDR2 is SNTAGT. The CDR3 loop reads CASSPLWTGGPDGELFF. The DNA for the CDR3 is TGTGCCAGCAGCCCACTATGGACGGGAGGGCCCGACGGGGAGCTGTTTTTT.

The rearrangement joins TRBV12-3 or TRBV12-4 to TRBJ2-2; D not resolved. The V and J ends lost 3 bases and 10 bases respectively, with 9 bases between them. The CDR3 spans 12 residues. The CDR3 DNA follows: TGTGCCAGCAGTTTTTTCCCGTCGGAGCTGTTTTTT. This translates into CASSFFPSELFF.

This chain connects TRBV6-4 to TRBJ2-3; TRBD2 might be the D (6 bases). Germline V gene data show CDR1 as MRHNA and CDR2 as SNTAGT. Trimming removed 6 bases from V and 4 bases from J, with 17 bases in between. The length of the CDR3 is 15 residues. The CDR3 bases are TGTGCCAGCAGGATGACTAGTCTGGGTTCAGATACGCAGTATTTT. This translates into CASRMTSLGSDTQYF.

This clone appeared once. The chain employs TRBV5-1 and TRBJ1-2; 8 bases are a match to TRBD1. After removal of 4 bases from V and 6 bases from J, the junction contained 11 bases not matched to a gene. CDR3 size: 15 residues. From germline, CDR1 is SGHRS and CDR2 YFSETQ. The CDR3 DNA reads as TGCGCCAGCAGCGGGACAGGATACCTGGGGGATGGCTACACCTTC. Its protein is CASSGTGYLGDGYTF.

The chain joins TRBV9 to TRBJ2-5; weak D call: TRBD1 (5 bases). V lost 0 bases, J lost 4 bases, and 7 bases lay in between. Germline assignment: CDR1 SGDLS and CDR2 YYNGEE. The CDR3 consists of 13 residues. As DNA, the CDR3 is TGTGCCAGCAGCGTAGAGGGGCGAGAGACCCAGTACTTC. This translates into CASSVEGRETQYF.